This TCR beta chain was sequenced in a study of T cells after yellow fever vaccination. Background on the study: Fractions low in cell number were prepared with SMART-Seq v4 Ultra Low Input.

CDR3 size: 13 residues. The germline V gene encodes CDR1 MNHEY and CDR2 SVGEGT. The V and J ends lost 4 bases and 6 bases respectively, with 10 bases between them. Study-level findings and limits: A faster peak, day 5 versus 15, was reached by the weaker secondary response. Most primary-vaccination clones recurred post-booster (roughly 96% CD4, roughly 90% CD8). High-abundance clonotypes from the bulk population could contaminate FACS-sorted repertoires.

Regarding this clonotype: Its specificity is unknown.

One entry per CDR3 protein, called by TCRdb with MiXCR from the 5' RACE reads. In the table there are approximately 160,000 distinct CDR3 sequences, about a tenth of which are singletons. This receptor was identified in a man between 18 and 29 years old who received the YFV17D yellow fever vaccine. Sequenced here: CD8+ T cells sorted from PBMCs, sampled 45 days after the yellow fever booster vaccination. V gene TRBV6-2 or TRBV6-3 combines with J gene TRBJ2-1; D remains unclear. The CDR3 nucleotides read TGTGCCAGCAGTTCCAATGAGGTCAATGAGCAGTTCTTC. Its translation is CASSSNEVNEQFF.